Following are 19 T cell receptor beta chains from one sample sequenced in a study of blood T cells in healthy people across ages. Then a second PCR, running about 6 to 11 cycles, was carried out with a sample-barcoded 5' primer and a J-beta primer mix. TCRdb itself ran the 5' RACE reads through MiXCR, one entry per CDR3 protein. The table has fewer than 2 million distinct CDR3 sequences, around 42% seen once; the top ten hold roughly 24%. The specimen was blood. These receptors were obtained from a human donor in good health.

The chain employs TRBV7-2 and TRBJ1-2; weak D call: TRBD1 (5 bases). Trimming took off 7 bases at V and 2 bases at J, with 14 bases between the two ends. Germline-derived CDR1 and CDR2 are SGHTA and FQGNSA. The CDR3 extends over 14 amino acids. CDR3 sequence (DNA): TGTGCCAGCATCCCAACCGCAGGGAACTATGGCTACACCTTC. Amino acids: CASIPTAGNYGYTF.

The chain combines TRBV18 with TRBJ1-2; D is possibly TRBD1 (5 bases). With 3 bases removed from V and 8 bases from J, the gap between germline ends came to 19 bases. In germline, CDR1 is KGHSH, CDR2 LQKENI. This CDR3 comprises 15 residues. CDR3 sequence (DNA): TGTGCCAGCTCACCTAGTGCCGGGGGGGATGGCGGCTACACCTTC. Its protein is CASSPSAGGDGGYTF.

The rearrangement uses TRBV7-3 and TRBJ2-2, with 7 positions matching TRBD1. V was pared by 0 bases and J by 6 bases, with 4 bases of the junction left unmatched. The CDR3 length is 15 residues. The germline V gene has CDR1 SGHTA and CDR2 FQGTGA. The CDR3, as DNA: TGTGCCAGCAGCTTAACGGCAGGGGGACCCGGGGAGCTGTTTTTT. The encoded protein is CASSLTAGGPGELFF.

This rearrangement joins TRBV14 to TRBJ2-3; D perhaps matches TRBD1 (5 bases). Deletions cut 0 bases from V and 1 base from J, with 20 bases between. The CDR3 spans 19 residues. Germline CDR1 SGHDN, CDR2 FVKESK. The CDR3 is CASSQELFTAEGGTDTQYF. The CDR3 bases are TGTGCCAGCAGCCAAGAACTTTTTACAGCCGAAGGGGGCACAGATACGCAGTATTTT.

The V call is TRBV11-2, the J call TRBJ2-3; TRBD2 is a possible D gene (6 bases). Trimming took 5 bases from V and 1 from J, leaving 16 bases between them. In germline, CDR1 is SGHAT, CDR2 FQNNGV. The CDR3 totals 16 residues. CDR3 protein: CASSRYLSGGTDTQYF. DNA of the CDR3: TGTGCCAGCAGCCGTTACCTTAGCGGCGGCACAGATACGCAGTATTTT.

The CDR3 DNA follows: TGTGCCAGCACCCGCCTGACTAGCCTAGGTGCACAGTACTTC. It yields the protein CASTRLTSLGAQYF. The rearrangement links TRBV2 to TRBJ2-7; 7 bases agree with TRBD2. The V gene's germline CDR1 is SNHLY and CDR2 FYNNEI. Trimming cost V 7 bases and J 10 bases; bases outside gene matches: 16. The CDR3 contains 14 residues.

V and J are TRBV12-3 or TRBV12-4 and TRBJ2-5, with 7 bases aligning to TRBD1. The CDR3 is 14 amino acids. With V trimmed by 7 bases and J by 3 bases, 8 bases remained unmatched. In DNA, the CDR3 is TGTGCCAGCAACCTACAGGGGCGGAAAGAGACCCAGTACTTC. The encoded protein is CASNLQGRKETQYF.

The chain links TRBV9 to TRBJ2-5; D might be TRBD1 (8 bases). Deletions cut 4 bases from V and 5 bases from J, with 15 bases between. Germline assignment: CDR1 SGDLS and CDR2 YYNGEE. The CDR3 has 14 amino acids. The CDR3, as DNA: TGTGCCAGCAGCCCCGACAGGGGAGGGGAGACCCAGTACTTC. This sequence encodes CASSPDRGGETQYF.

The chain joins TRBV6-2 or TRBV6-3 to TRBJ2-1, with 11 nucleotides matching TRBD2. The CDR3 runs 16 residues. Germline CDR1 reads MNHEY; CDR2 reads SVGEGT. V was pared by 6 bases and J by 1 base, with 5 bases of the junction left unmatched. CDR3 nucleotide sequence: TGTGCCAGCAGCTTAGCGGGGGGGCCTTCCTACAATGAGCAGTTCTTC. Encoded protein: CASSLAGGPSYNEQFF.

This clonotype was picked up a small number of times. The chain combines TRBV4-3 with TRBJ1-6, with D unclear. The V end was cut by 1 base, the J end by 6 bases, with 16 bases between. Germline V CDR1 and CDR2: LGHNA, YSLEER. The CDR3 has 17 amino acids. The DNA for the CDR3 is TGCGCCAGCAGCCAAGCGGCGTCAGCAAATTCTAATTCACCCCTCCACTTT. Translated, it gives CASSQAASANSNSPLHF.

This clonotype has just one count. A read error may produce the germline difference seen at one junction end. The CDR3 region has the DNA TGTGCCAGCAGCGAGGGACAGGGCAATGAGCACTTCTTC. This translates into CASSEGQGNEHFF. The chain carries TRBV7-2 and TRBJ2-1; TRBD1 matches at 9 bases. Germline V gives CDR1 SGHTA, CDR2 FQGNSA. The CDR3 totals 13 residues.

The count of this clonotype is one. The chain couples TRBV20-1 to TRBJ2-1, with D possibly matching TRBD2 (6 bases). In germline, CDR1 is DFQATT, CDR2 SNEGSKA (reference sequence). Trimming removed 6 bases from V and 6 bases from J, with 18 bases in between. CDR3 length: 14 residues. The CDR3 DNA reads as TGCAGTGCCAAAGACCCGGGACTTCTCAATGAGCAGTTCTTC. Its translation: CSAKDPGLLNEQFF.

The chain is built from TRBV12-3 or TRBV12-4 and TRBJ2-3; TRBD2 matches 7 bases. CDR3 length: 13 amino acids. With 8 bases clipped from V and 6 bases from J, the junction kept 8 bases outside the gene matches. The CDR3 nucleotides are TGTGCCAGCCTCAAGGGAGGGACGGATACGCAGTATTTT. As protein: CASLKGGTDTQYF.

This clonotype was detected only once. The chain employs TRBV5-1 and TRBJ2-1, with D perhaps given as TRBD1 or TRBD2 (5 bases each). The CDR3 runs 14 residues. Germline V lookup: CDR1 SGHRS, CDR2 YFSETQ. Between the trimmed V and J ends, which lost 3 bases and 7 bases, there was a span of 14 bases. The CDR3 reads CASSSLRGDNEQFF. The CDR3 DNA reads TGCGCCAGCAGCTCCTTAAGGGGAGATAATGAGCAGTTCTTC.

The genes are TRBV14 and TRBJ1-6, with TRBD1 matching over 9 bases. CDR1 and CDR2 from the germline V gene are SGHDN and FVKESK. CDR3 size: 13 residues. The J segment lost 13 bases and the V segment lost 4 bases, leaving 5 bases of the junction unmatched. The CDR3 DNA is TGTGCCAGCAGCCGAGGACAGGGGAGTCCCCTCCACTTT. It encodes CASSRGQGSPLHF.

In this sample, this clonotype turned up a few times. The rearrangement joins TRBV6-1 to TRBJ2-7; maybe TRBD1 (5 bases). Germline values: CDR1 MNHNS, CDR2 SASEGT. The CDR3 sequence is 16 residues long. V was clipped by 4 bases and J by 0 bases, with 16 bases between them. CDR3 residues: CASSVRRTTSSYEQYF. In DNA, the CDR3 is TGTGCCAGCAGTGTCCGTCGGACAACCAGCTCCTACGAGCAGTACTTC.

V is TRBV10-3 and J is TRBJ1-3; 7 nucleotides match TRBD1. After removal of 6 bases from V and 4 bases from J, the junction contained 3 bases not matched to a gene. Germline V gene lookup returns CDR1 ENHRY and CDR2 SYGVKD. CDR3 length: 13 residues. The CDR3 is CAISWTGGNTIYF. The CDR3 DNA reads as TGTGCCATCAGCTGGACAGGAGGAAACACCATATATTTT.

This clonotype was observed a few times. As DNA, the CDR3 is TGTGCCAGCAGCCCGACTAGCGGGTCCTCAGATACGCAGTATTTT. Its translation: CASSPTSGSSDTQYF. The V call is TRBV7-9, the J call TRBJ2-3, with TRBD2 matching 10 bases. With 5 bases clipped from V and 4 bases from J, the junction kept 6 bases outside the gene matches. Germline CDR1 SEHNR, CDR2 FQNEAQ (reference sequence). The CDR3 is 15 amino acids.

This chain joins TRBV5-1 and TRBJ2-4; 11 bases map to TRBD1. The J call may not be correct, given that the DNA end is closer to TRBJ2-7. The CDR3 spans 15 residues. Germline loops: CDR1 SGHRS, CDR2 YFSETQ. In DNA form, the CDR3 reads TGCGCCAGCGGGACAGGGGGATTAGGCACCTACGAGCAGTACTTC. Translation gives CASGTGGLGTYEQYF.